Listed here are 10 T cell receptor beta chains from one sample, sequenced in a study of blood T cell repertoires in COVID-19. Assay used: immunoSEQ multiplex PCR; TCRdb lists only in-frame clones, some missing. The sample shows 250,000 to 300,000 clones, around 78% of them seen only once. Sequencing was done on a sample of peripheral blood. All receptors come from a man aged 60 to 75 who had recovered from COVID-19.

This clone has just a few counts. This chain connects TRBV7-2 to TRBJ2-7, with 16 bases that match TRBD2. The ends lost 3 bases at V and 7 bases at J; junction bases unmatched: 6. The CDR3 runs to 16 residues. Germline V gives CDR1 SGHTA, CDR2 FQGNSA. CDR3 protein: CASSLGLAGGRREQYF. For the CDR3, the DNA is TGTGCCAGCAGCTTGGGACTAGCGGGGGGGCGTCGAGAGCAGTACTTC.

The chain recombines TRBV3-1 (or the pseudogene TRBV3-2) with TRBJ2-1; unclear D gene. The V end lost 0 bases, the J end lost 10 bases, and 7 bases lay between the germline ends. Germline values: CDR1 LGHDT, CDR2 YNNKEL (reference sequence). This CDR3 has 12 amino acids. CDR3 DNA sequence: TGTGCCAGCAGCCAAGATAAACAGGAGCAGTTCTTC. This translates into CASSQDKQEQFF.

The V gene is TRBV6-5, the J gene TRBJ2-1; D is perhaps TRBD2 (6 bases). The CDR3 sequence is 15 residues long. Trimming took 2 bases from V and 5 from J, leaving 13 bases between them. Germline values: CDR1 MNHEY, CDR2 SVGAGI. The CDR3 region has the DNA TGTGCCAGCAGTTACGTTAGCGGACCTAACAATGAGCAGTTCTTC. Translated, it gives CASSYVSGPNNEQFF.

V usage is TRBV4-1 and J usage is TRBJ1-2, with D possibly being TRBD1 (5 bases). This CDR3 has 16 residues. The germline V and J ends were trimmed by 0 bases and 4 bases, with 15 bases remaining between them. Germline-derived CDR1 and CDR2 are MGHRA and YSYEKL. The CDR3 DNA sequence: TGCGCCAGCAGCCAAGAGGAATTAAGACAGAGCTATGGCTACACCTTC. It is translated as CASSQEELRQSYGYTF.

The CDR3 DNA is TGTGCCAGCAGCTTAGGGATCGGGGGGAGTTGGGAGACCCAGTACTTC. Protein: CASSLGIGGSWETQYF. The rearrangement links TRBV7-6 to TRBJ2-5; 7 bases are shared with TRBD2. J was trimmed by 5 bases and V by 1 base; bases with no gene match: 10. The germline V gene encodes CDR1 SGHVS and CDR2 FNYEAQ. The CDR3 totals 16 residues.

The chain recombines TRBV2 with TRBJ2-7; D gene uncertain. The CDR3 is 11 amino acids. CDR1 and CDR2 (germline): SNHLY, FYNNEI. With 8 bases removed from V and 0 bases from J, the gap between germline ends came to 5 bases. The CDR3 DNA follows: TGTGCCAGCGAGAGCTCCTACGAGCAGTACTTC. It yields the protein CASESSYEQYF.

This chain connects TRBV3-1 (or the pseudogene TRBV3-2) to TRBJ1-2; no clear D. From germline, CDR1 is LGHDT and CDR2 YNNKEL (reference sequence). The CDR3 length is 14 residues. V was shortened by 1 base and J by 5 bases, with 11 bases between the two germline ends. The CDR3 bases are TGTGCCAGCAGCCAAGGAGGGTACGGGTATGGCTACACCTTC. Translating it yields CASSQGGYGYGYTF.

The V call is TRBV5-1, the J call TRBJ2-3, with 8 bases identical to TRBD2. CDR1 and CDR2 (germline): SGHRS, YFSETQ. CDR3 size: 16 residues. With 5 bases clipped from V and 5 bases from J, the junction kept 13 bases outside the gene matches. The CDR3 DNA reads as TGCGCCAGCAGATCCGGATCTAGCGGGCTAGGAGATACGCAGTATTTT. Translation: CASRSGSSGLGDTQYF.

The rearrangement uses TRBV11-1 and TRBJ2-7; D is possibly TRBD2 (5 bases). CDR1 and CDR2 (germline): SGHAT, FQDESV (reference sequence). This CDR3 region has 13 residues. Trimming removed 3 bases at V and 4 bases at J, with 10 bases between. CDR3 protein: CASSFSVKYEQYF. In DNA form, the CDR3 reads TGTGCCAGCAGCTTTAGCGTTAAGTACGAGCAGTACTTC.

This clone was seen a single time. The chain couples TRBV29-1 to TRBJ2-2; 7 positions agree with TRBD2. Germline CDR1 reads SQVTM; CDR2 reads ANQGSEA. The CDR3 has 14 residues. With 6 bases clipped from V and 5 bases from J, the junction kept 9 bases outside the gene matches. In DNA form, the CDR3 reads TGCAGCGTACAAGCGGGGTCGGGAACCGGGGAGCTGTTTTTT. It codes for CSVQAGSGTGELFF.